This T cell receptor (beta chain) is from a study of blood T cell repertoires in COVID-19. In the study overall: Acute and convalescent COVID-19 samples came from the United States, Italy and Spain. PBMCs, B-cell-depleted T cells, or T cells provided the cDNA or gDNA that made up the material.

As originally analysed: Amplification of reference gene primers was used by the study to estimate nucleated cell counts. Assay used: immunoSEQ multiplex PCR; TCRdb lists only in-frame clones, some missing. V and J calls and clone size are as listed in that table; D and trimming were resolved from the DNA. The sample shows some 85,000 clones, over 60% of them seen only once. The germline V and J ends were trimmed by 5 bases and 2 bases, with 7 bases remaining between them. Germline CDR1 reads PRHDT; CDR2 reads FYEKMQ (reference sequence). This CDR3 is 13 amino acids long. The sequence came from a woman of 80 years or more with active or convalescent COVID-19. The sequenced sample consisted of peripheral blood. The V call is TRBV13, the J call TRBJ1-3; D uncertain. CDR3 nucleotide sequence: TGTGCCAGCAGCATGGGAGCTGGAAACACCATATATTTT. Translated, it gives CASSMGAGNTIYF.